Listed here are 7 T cell receptor beta chains from one sample, sequenced in a study of T cell changes during pregnancy in multiple sclerosis. Profiled with immunoSEQ multiplex PCR; TCRdb holds only in-frame clones, not every one. The table lists 65,000 to 85,000 clones, approximately 87% of them singletons. This material consisted of peripheral blood, taken after pregnancy. These receptors all stem from a female donor in good health, enrolled as a control in a pregnancy study.

The genes are TRBV6-5 and TRBJ1-5, with 7 bases aligning to TRBD1. CDR1 and CDR2 (germline): MNHEY, SVGAGI. Trimming took 6 bases from V and 4 from J; bases not matched to a gene: 3. CDR3 length: 13 amino acids. CDR3 sequence reads: CASRPGQNQPQHF. For the CDR3, the DNA is TGTGCCAGCAGACCGGGACAGAATCAGCCCCAGCATTTT.

The V and J genes are TRBV30 and TRBJ1-5; TRBD1 agrees at 8 bases. Trimming took 2 bases from V and 4 from J; bases not matched to a gene: 7. The CDR3 length is 15 residues. Germline CDR1 reads GTSNPN; CDR2 reads SVGIG (reference sequence). CDR3 region: CAWSTPGGWNQPQHF. Written as DNA, the CDR3 is TGTGCCTGGAGTACCCCAGGGGGCTGGAATCAGCCCCAGCATTTT.

The V call is TRBV2, the J call TRBJ1-5; D is perhaps TRBD1 (5 bases). Germline CDR1 is SNHLY and CDR2 is FYNNEI. The CDR3 is 15 residues long. Trimming cost V 6 bases and J 0 bases, with 12 bases left between them. DNA for the CDR3: TGTGCCAGCAGAGAACAGGTGACTAGCAATCAGCCCCAGCATTTT. It yields the protein CASREQVTSNQPQHF.

This clone was found once. The CDR3 loop reads CAWSATGYGYTF. The CDR3 coding sequence is TGTGCCTGGAGTGCGACAGGGTATGGCTACACCTTC. This chain joins TRBV30 and TRBJ1-2; 7 nucleotides agree with TRBD1. V dropped 1 base and J dropped 5; count of bases not matched to a gene: 1. The CDR3 is 12 amino acids. The germline V gene encodes CDR1 GTSNPN and CDR2 SVGIG (reference sequence).

V is TRBV4-1 and J is TRBJ1-5, with TRBD1 matching over 9 bases. Unmatched junction bases numbered 0, after V lost 0 bases and J lost 6 bases. Germline V CDR1 and CDR2: MGHRA, YSYEKL. This CDR3 is 14 amino acids long. CDR3 in DNA: TGCGCCAGCAGCCAAGAGACAGGGGGTCAGCCCCAGCATTTT. Protein product: CASSQETGGQPQHF.

This clone was seen once. The gene calls are TRBV6-6 and TRBJ1-1, with no clear D. Germline CDR1 is MNHNY and CDR2 is SVGAGI (reference sequence). V lost 0 bases, J lost 1 base, and 12 bases lay in between. The CDR3 loop spans 16 amino acids. The CDR3: CASSYSRGGENTEAFF. The CDR3 DNA follows: TGTGCCAGCAGTTACTCGCGGGGAGGCGAGAACACTGAAGCTTTCTTT.

V is TRBV19 and J is TRBJ1-2, with D possibly matching TRBD1 (5 bases). CDR1 and CDR2 from the germline V gene are LNHDA and SQIVND (reference sequence). The CDR3 consists of 13 residues. The V gene lost 3 bases and the J gene lost 4 bases, with 9 bases spanning the gap. For the CDR3, the DNA is TGTGCCAGTAGTATTGGACACGGCTATGGCTACACCTTC. As protein: CASSIGHGYGYTF.